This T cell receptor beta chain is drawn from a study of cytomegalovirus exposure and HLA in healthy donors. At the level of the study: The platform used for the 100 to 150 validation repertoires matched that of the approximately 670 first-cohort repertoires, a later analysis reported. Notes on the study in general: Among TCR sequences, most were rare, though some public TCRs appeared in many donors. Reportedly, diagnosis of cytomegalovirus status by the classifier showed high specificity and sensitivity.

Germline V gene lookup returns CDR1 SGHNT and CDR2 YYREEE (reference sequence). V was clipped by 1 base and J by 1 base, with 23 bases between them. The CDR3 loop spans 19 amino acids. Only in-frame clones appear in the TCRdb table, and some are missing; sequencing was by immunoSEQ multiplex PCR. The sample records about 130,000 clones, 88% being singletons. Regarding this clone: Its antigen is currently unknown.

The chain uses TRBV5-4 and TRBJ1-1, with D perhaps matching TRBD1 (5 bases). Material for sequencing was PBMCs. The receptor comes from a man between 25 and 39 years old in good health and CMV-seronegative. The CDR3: CASSLFISPSGRENTEAFF. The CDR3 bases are TGTGCCAGCAGCTTGTTTATCTCCCCCTCGGGCAGGGAGAACACTGAAGCTTTCTTT.